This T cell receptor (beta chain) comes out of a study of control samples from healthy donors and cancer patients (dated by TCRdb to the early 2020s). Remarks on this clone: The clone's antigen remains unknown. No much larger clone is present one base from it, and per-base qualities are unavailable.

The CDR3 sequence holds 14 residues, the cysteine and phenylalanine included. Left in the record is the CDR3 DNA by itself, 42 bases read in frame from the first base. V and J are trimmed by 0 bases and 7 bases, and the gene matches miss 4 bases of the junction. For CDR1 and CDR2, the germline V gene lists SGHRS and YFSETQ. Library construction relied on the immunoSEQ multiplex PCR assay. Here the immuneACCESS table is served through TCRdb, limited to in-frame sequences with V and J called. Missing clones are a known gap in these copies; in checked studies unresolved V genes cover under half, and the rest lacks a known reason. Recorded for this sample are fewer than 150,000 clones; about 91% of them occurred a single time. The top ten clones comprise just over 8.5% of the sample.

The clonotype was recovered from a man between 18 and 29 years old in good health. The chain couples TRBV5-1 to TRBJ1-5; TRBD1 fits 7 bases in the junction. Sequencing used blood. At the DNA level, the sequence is TGCGCCAGCAGCTTGGGACAGGGCGCGCAGCCCCAGCATTTT. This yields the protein CASSLGQGAQPQHF.